This T cell receptor beta chain was documented in a study of molecular identifiers for immune sequencing clone quantification. To note about this clonotype: The antigen remains unidentified. A much larger clone differs from this one at a single base, so this may be a read error.

TCRdb processed the PCR reads anew with MiXCR; each CDR3 protein has one entry. The sample lists over 600,000 distinct CDR3 sequences; approximately 20% were seen once. Libraries for naive CD8 T cells, which were made from approximately 20,000 to 980,000 sorted cells, drew on 10%, 30% or 50% of the RNA. Study results and caveats: Detection of one spiked Jurkat cell's TCR RNA reportedly worked in around 1 million naive cells. Should identical TCR molecules share a barcode, the sizes of highly expanded clones could be underestimated.

Trimming took 0 bases from V and 1 from J, leaving 18 bases between them. This CDR3 has 18 residues. CDR1 and CDR2 (germline): LGHDT, YNNKEL (reference sequence). The rearrangement links TRBV3-1 to TRBJ1-1; D perhaps matches TRBD1 (6 bases). The specimen sequenced was naive CD8+ T cells from blood, with Jurkat cell RNA spiked in. Subset of the sample: FACS-sorted CD8+CD4-CCR7+CD45RA+ naive T cells. The TCR originated in a human donor in good health. Some libraries in this study had Jurkat cell RNA spiked in. The CDR3, as DNA: TGTGCCAGCAGCCAAGACGCTCGACGGGGGGCTTGGAACACTGAAGCTTTCTTT. Translating it yields CASSQDARRGAWNTEAFF. Together with reference TRBV3-1 and TRBJ1-1, the CDR3 gives the full variable domain: DTAVSQTPKYLVTQMGNDKSIKCEQNLGHDTMYWYKQDSKKFLKIMFSYNNKELIINETVPNRFSPKSPDKAHLNLHINSLELGDSAVYFCASSQDARRGAWNTEAFFGQGTRLTVV.